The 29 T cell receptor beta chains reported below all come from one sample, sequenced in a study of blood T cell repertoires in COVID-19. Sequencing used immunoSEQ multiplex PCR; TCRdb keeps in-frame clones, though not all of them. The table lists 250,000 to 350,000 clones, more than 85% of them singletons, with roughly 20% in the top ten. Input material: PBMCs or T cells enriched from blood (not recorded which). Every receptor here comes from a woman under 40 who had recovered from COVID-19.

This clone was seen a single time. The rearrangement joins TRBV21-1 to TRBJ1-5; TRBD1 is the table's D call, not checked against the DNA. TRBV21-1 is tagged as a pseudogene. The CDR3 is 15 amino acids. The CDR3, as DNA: TGTGCCAGCAGCAAAGGGGGCAATAGCAATCAGCCCCAGCATTTT. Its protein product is CASSKGGNSNQPQHF.

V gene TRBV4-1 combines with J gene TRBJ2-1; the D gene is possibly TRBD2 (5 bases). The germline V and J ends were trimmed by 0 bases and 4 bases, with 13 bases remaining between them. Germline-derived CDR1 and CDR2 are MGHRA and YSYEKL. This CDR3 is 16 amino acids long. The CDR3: CASSQDPGSPYNEQFF. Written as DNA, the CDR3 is TGCGCCAGCAGCCAAGATCCGGGGAGCCCGTACAATGAGCAGTTCTTC.

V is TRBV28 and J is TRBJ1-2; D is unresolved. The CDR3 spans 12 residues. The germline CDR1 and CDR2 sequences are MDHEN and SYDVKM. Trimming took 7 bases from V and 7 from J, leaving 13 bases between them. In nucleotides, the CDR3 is TGTGCCAGCACTCAGACTGGGTCTGGCTACACCTTC. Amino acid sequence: CASTQTGSGYTF.

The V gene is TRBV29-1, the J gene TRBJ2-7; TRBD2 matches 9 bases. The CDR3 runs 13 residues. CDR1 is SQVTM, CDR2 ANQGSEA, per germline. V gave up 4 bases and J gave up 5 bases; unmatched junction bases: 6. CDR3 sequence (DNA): TGCAGCGTTGTGCGGGGGGGCTTCAACGAGCAGTACTTC. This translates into CSVVRGGFNEQYF.

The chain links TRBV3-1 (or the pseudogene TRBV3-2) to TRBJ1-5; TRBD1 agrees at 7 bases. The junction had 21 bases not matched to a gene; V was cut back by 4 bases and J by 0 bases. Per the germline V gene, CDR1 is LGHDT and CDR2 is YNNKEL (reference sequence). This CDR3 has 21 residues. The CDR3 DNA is TGTGCCAGCAGCCCAAAATATCTCACCGGGACAGTAAAATATAGCAATCAGCCCCAGCATTTT. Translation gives CASSPKYLTGTVKYSNQPQHF.

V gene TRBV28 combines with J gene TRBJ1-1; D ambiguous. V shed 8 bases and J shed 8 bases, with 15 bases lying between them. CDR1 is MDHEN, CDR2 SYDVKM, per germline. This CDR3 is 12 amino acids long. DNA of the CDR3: TGTGCCAGCCGCTTCTCGGAGGCGGAAGCTTTCTTT. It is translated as CASRFSEAEAFF. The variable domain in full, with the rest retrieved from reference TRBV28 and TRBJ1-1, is DVKVTQSSRYLVKRTGEKVFLECVQDMDHENMFWYRQDPGLGLRLIYFSYDVKMKEKGDIPEGYSVSREKKERFSLILESASTNQTSMYLCASRFSEAEAFFGQGTRLTVV.

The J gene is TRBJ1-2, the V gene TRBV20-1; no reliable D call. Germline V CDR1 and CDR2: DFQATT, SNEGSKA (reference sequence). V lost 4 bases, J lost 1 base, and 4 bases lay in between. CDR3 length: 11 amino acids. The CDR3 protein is CSATSNYGYTF. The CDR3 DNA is TGCAGTGCTACCAGTAACTATGGCTACACCTTC.

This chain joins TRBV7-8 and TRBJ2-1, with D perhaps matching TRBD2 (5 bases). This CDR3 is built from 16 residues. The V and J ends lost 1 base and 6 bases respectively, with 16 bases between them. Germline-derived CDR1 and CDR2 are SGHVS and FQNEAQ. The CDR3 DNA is TGTGCCAGCAGCTTAGGGAGGTCCCCTGACCTCAATGAGCAGTTCTTC. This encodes CASSLGRSPDLNEQFF. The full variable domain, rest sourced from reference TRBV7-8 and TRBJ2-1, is GAGVSQSPRYKVAKRGQDVALRCDPISGHVSLFWYQQALGQGPEFLTYFQNEAQLDKSGLPSDRFFAERPEGSVSTLKIQRTQQEDSAVYLCASSLGRSPDLNEQFFGPGTRLTVL.

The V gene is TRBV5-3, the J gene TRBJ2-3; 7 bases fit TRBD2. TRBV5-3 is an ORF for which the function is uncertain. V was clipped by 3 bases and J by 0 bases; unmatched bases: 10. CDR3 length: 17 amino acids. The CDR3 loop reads CARSSPPPGGSTDTQYF. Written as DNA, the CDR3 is TGTGCCAGAAGCTCCCCACCACCCGGGGGGAGCACAGATACGCAGTATTTT.

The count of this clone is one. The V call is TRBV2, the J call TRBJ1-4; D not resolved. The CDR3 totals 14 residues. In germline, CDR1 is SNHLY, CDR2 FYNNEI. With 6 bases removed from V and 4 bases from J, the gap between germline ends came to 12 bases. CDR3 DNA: TGTGCCAGCAGGAGGAGGGAACATAATGAAAAACTGTTTTTT. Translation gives CASRRREHNEKLFF.

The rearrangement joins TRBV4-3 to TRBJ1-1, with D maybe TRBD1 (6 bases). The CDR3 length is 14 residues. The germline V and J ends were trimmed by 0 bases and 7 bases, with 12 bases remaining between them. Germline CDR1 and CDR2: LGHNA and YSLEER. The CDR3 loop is CASSQETGLSEAFF. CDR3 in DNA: TGCGCCAGCAGCCAAGAAACAGGGCTCAGTGAAGCTTTCTTT.

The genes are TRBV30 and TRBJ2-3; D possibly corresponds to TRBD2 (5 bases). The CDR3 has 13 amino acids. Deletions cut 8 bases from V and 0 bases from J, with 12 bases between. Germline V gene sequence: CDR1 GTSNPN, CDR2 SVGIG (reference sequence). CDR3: CARLAISTDTQYF. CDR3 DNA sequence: TGTGCCCGGTTAGCGATTAGCACAGATACGCAGTATTTT.

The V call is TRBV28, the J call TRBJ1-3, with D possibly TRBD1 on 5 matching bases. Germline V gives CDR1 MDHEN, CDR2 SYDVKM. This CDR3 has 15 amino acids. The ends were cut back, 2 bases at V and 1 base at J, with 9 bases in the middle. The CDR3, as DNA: TGTGCCAGCAGTTTAATGGGGGGTTCTGGAAACACCATATATTTT. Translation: CASSLMGGSGNTIYF.

CDR3 amino acids: CASSQFSAGGNYYNEQFF. In DNA form, the CDR3 reads TGTGCCAGCAGCCAATTTTCGGCGGGAGGAAATTACTACAATGAGCAGTTCTTC. The chain links TRBV14 to TRBJ2-1, with 8 nucleotides matching TRBD2. J gave up 3 bases and V 2 bases, and 12 bases lay outside the gene matches. The CDR3 spans 18 residues. The germline V gene encodes CDR1 SGHDN and CDR2 FVKESK.

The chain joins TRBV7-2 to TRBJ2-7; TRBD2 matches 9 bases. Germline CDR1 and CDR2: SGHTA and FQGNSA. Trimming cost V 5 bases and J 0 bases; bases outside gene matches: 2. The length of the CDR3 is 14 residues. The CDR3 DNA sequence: TGTGCCAGCAGCAAGCGGGAGGTCTCCTACGAGCAGTACTTC. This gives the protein CASSKREVSYEQYF.

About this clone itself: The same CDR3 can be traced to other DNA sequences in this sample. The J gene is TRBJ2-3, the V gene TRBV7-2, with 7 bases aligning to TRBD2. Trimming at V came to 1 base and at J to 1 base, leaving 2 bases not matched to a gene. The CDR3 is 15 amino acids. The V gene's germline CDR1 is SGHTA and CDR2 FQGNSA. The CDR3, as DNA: TGTGCCAGCAGCTTAGTGGCGGGGGGCACAGATACGCAGTATTTT. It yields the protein CASSLVAGGTDTQYF.

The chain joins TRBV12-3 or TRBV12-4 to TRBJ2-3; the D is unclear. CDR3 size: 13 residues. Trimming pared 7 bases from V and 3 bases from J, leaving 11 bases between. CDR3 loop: CASNRPGTDTQYF. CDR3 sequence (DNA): TGTGCCAGCAACCGACCGGGTACAGATACGCAGTATTTT.

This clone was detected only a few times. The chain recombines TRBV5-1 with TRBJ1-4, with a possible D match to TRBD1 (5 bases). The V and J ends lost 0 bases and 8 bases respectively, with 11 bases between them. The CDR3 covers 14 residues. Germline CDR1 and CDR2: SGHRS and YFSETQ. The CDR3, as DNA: TGCGCCAGCAGCTTGGATAAGGGGCGCGAAAAACTGTTTTTT. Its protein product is CASSLDKGREKLFF.

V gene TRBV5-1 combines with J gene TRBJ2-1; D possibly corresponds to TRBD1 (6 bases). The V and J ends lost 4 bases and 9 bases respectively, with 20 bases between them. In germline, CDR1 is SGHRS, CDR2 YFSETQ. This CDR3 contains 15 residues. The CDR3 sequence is CASSPSPHRALEQFF. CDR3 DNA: TGCGCCAGCAGCCCTTCCCCACACAGGGCTCTTGAGCAGTTCTTC.

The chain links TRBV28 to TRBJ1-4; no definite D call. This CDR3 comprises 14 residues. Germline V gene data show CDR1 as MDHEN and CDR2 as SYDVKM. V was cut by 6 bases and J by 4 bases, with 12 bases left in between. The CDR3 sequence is CASSRYSDNEKLFF. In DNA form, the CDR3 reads TGTGCCAGCAGCCGATACAGTGATAATGAAAAACTGTTTTTT.

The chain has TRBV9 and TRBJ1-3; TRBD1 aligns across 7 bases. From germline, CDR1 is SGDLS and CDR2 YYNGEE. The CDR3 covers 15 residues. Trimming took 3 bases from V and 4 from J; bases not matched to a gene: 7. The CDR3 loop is CASSDRQGIGNTIYF. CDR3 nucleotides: TGTGCCAGCAGCGACCGACAGGGTATCGGAAACACCATATATTTT.

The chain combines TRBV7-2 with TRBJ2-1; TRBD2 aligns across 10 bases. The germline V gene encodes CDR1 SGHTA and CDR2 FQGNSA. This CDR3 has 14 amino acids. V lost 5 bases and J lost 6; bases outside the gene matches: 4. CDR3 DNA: TGTGCCAGCAGCCTTTGGACTAGCGGCAATGAGCAGTTCTTC. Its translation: CASSLWTSGNEQFF.

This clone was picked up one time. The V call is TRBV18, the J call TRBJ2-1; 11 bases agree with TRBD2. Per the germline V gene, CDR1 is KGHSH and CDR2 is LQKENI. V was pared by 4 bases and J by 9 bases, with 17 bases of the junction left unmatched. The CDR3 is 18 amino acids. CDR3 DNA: TGTGCCAGCTCACGGACACGAGGACCACTAGCGGGAGAGGGTGAGCAGTTCTTC. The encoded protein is CASSRTRGPLAGEGEQFF.

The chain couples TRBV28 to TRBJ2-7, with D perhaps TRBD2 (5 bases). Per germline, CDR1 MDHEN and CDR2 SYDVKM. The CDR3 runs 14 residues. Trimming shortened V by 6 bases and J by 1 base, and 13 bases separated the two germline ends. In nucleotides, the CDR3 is TGTGCCAGCAGCCCCGAGACTAATTCCTACGAGCAGTACTTC. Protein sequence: CASSPETNSYEQYF.

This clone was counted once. The CDR3 bases are TGTGCCAGCAGCCTAGCGCTTGCCGGGGCGAACACCGGGGAGCTGTTTTTT. This sequence encodes CASSLALAGANTGELFF. The V and J genes are TRBV13 and TRBJ2-2, with D perhaps TRBD2 (6 bases). V lost 5 bases and J lost 0, with 16 bases in between. The germline V gene has CDR1 PRHDT and CDR2 FYEKMQ (reference sequence). This CDR3 region has 17 residues.

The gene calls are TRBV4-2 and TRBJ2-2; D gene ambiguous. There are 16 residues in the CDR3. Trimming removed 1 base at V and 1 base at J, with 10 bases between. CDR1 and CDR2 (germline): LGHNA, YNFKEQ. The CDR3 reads CASSQVVLGNTGELFF. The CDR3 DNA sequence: TGTGCCAGCAGCCAAGTTGTACTCGGGAACACCGGGGAGCTGTTTTTT.

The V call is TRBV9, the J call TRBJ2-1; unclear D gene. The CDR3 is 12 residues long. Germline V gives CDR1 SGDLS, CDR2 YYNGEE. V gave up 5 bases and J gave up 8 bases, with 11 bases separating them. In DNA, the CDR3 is TGTGCCAGCAGTTTGCGCCAGGATGAGCAGTTCTTC. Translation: CASSLRQDEQFF.

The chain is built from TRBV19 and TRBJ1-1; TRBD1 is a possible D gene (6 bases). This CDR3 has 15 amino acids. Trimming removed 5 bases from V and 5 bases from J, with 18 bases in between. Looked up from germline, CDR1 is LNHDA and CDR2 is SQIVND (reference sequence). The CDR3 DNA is TGTGCCAGTAGTGCTACTGGCAGGGGCGGGACTGAAGCTTTCTTT. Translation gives CASSATGRGGTEAFF.

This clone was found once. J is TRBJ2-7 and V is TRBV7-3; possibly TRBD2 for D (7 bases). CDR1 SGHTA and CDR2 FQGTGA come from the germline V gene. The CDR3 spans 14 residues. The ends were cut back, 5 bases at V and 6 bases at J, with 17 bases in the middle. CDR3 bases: TGTGCCAGCAGCCCAAGCGGGACAAATCGCGAGCAGTACTTC. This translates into CASSPSGTNREQYF. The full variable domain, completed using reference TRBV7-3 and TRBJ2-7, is GAGVSQTPSNKVTEKGKYVELRCDPISGHTALYWYRQSLGQGPEFLIYFQGTGAADDSGLPNDRFFAVRPEGSVSTLKIQRTERGDSAVYLCASSPSGTNREQYFGPGTRLTVT.